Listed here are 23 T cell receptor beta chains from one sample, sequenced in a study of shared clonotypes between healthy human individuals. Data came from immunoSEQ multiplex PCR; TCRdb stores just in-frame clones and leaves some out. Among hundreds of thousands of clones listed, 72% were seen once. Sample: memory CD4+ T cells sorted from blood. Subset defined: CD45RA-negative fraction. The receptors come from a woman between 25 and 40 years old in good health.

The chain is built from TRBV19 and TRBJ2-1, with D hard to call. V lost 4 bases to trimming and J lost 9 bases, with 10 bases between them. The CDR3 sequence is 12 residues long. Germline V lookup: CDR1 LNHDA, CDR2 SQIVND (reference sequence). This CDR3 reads CASSSRLSEQFF. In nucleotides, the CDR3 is TGTGCCAGTAGTAGTCGATTGAGTGAGCAGTTCTTC.

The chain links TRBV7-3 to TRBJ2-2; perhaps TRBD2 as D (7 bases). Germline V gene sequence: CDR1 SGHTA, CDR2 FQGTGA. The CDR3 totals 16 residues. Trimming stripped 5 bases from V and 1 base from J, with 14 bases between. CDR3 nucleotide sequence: TGTGCCAGCAGCCCCGGGGAGGGGGGGAACACCGGGGAGCTGTTTTTT. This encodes CASSPGEGGNTGELFF.

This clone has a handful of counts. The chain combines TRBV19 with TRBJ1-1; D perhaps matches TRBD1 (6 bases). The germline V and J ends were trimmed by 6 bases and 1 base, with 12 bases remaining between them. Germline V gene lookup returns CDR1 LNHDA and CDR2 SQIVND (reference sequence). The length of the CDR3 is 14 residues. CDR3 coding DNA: TGTGCCAGTAGAAAACAGGGTTGGAACACTGAAGCTTTCTTT. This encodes CASRKQGWNTEAFF.

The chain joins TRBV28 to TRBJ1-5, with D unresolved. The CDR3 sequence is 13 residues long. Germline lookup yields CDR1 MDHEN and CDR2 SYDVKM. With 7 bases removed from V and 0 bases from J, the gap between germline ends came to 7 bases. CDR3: CASTPSSNQPQHF. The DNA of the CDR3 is TGTGCCAGCACCCCTAGTAGCAATCAGCCCCAGCATTTT.

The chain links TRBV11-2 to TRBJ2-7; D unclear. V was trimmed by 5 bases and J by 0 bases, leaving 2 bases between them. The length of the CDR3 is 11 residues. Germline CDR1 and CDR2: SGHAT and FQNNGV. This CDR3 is CASSASYEQYF. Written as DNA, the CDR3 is TGTGCCAGCAGCGCCTCCTACGAGCAGTACTTC.

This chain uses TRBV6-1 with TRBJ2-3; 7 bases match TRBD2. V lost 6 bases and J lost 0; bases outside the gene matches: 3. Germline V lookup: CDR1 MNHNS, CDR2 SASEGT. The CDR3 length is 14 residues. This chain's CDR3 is CASRAGISTDTQYF. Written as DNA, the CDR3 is TGTGCCAGCAGAGCGGGGATTAGCACAGATACGCAGTATTTT.

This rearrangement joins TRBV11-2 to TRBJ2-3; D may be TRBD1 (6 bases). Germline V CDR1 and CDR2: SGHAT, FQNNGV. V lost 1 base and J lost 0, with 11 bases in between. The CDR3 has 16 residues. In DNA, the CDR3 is TGTGCCAGCAGCTTAGCAGGGGCCGCAAGCACAGATACGCAGTATTTT. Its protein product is CASSLAGAASTDTQYF.

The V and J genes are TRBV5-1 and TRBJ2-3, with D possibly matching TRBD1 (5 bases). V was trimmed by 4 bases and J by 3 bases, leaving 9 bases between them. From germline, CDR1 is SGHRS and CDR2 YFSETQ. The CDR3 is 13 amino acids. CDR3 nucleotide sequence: TGCGCCAGCAGCACAGGTGCGACAGATACGCAGTATTTT. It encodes CASSTGATDTQYF.

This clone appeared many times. This CDR3 is CASSAPGQMTYEQYF. As DNA, the CDR3 is TGTGCCAGCAGCGCGCCGGGACAGATGACCTACGAGCAGTACTTC. V usage is TRBV9 and J usage is TRBJ2-7; TRBD1 agrees at 7 bases. CDR3 size: 15 residues. J lost 2 bases, V lost 3 bases, and 8 bases had no gene match. Germline V gives CDR1 SGDLS, CDR2 YYNGEE.

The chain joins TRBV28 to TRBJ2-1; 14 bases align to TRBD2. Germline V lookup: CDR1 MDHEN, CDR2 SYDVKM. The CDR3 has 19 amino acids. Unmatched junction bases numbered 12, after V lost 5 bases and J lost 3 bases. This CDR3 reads CASSADRTSGRTFYNEQFF. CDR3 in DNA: TGTGCCAGCAGTGCCGACAGGACTAGCGGGAGGACCTTCTACAATGAGCAGTTCTTC.

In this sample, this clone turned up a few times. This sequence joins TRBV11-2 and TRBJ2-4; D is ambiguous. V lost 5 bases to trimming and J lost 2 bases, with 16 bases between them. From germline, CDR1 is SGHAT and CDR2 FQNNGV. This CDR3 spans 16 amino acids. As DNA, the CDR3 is TGTGCCAGCAGCCAAGAGGATCGATGGACCAAAAACATTCAGTACTTC. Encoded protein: CASSQEDRWTKNIQYF.

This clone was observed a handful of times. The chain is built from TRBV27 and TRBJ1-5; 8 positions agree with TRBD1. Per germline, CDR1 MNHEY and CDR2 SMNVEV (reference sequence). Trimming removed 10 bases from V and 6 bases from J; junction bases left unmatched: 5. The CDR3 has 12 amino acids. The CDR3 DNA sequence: TGTGCCACCTGCGGACAGGGTCAGCCCCAGCATTTT. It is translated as CATCGQGQPQHF.

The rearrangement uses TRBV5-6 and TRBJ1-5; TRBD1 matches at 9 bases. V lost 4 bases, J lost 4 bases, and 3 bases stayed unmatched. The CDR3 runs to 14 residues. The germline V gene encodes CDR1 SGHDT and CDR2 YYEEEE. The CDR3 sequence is CASSRQGGNQPQHF. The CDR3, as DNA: TGTGCCAGCAGCCGACAGGGGGGAAATCAGCCCCAGCATTTT.

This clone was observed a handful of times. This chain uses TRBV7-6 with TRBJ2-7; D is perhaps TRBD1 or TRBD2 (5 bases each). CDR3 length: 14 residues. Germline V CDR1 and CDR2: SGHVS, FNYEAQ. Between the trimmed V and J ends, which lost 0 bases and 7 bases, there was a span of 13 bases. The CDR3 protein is CASSLAGARGEQYF. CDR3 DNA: TGTGCCAGCAGCTTAGCAGGGGCCAGAGGGGAGCAGTACTTC.

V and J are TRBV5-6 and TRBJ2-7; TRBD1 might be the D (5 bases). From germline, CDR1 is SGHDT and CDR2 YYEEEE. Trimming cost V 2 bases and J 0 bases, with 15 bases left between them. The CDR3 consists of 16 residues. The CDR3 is CASSFFARQSSYEQYF. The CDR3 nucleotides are TGTGCCAGCAGCTTTTTCGCCCGACAGAGCTCCTACGAGCAGTACTTC.

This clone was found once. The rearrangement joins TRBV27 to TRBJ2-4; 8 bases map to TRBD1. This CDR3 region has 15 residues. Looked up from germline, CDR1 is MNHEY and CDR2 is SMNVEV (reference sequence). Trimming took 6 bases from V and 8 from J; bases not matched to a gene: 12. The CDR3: CASSRRGQGADIQYF. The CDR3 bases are TGTGCCAGCAGCCGCCGGGGGCAGGGGGCCGACATTCAGTACTTC.

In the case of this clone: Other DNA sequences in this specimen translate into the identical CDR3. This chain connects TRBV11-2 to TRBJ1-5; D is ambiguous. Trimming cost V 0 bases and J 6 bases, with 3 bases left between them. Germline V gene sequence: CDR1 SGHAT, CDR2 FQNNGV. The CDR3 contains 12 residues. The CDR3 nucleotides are TGTGCCAGCAGCTTAGAGGGTCAGCCCCAGCATTTT. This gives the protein CASSLEGQPQHF.

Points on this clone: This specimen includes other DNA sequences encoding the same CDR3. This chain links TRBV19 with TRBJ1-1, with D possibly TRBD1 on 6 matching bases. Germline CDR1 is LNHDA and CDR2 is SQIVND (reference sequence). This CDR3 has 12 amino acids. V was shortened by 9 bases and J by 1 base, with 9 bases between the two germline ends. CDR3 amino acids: CASTDRNTEAFF. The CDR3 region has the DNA TGTGCCAGCACGGACAGGAACACTGAAGCTTTCTTT. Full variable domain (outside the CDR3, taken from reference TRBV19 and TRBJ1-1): DGGITQSPKYLFRKEGQNVTLSCEQNLNHDAMYWYRQDPGQGLRLIYYSQIVNDFQKGDIAEGYSVSREKKESFPLTVTSAQKNPTAFYLCASTDRNTEAFFGQGTRLTVV.

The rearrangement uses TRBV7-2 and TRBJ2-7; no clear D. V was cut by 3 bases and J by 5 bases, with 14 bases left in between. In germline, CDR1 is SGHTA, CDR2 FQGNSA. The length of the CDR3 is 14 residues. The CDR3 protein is CASSFVKLTNEQYF. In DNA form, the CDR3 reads TGTGCCAGCAGCTTTGTGAAGTTAACGAACGAGCAGTACTTC.

CDR3 sequence reads: CASSSPLGRGRYEQYF. As DNA, the CDR3 is TGTGCCAGCAGTTCCCCTCTCGGGAGGGGGCGCTACGAGCAGTACTTC. The rearrangement joins TRBV28 to TRBJ2-7, with D possibly being TRBD2 (8 bases). The germline CDR1 and CDR2 sequences are MDHEN and SYDVKM. The V gene lost 4 bases and the J gene lost 3 bases, with 19 bases spanning the gap. This CDR3 is 16 amino acids long.

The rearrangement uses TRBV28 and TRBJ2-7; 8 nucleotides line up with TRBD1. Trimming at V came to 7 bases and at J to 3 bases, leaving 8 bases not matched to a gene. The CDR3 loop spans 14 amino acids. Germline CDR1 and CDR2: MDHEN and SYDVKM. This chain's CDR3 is CASKNRDRIYEQYF. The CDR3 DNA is TGTGCCAGCAAGAACCGGGACAGGATCTACGAGCAGTACTTC.

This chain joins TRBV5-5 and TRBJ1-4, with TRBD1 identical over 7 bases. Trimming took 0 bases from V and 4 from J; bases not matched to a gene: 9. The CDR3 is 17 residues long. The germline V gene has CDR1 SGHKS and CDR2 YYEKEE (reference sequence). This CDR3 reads CASSLALRGNDNEKLFF. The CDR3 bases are TGTGCCAGCAGCTTGGCCCTCAGGGGGAATGATAATGAAAAACTGTTTTTT.

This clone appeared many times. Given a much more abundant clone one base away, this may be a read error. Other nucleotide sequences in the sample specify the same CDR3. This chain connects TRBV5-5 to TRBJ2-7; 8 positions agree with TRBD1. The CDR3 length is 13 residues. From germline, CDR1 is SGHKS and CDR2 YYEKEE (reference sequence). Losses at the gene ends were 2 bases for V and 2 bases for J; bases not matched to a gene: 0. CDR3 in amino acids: CASSLQGAYEQYF. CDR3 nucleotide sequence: TGTGCCAGCAGCTTACAGGGGGCCTACGAGCAGTACTTC.